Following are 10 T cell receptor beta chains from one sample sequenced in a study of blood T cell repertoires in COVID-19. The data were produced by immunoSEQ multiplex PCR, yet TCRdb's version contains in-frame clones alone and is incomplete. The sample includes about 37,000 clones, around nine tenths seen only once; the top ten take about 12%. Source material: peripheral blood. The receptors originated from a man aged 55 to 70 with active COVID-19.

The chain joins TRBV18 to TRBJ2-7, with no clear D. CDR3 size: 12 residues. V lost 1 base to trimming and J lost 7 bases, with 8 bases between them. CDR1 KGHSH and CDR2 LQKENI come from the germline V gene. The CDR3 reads CASSPRYGEQYF. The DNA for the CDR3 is TGTGCCAGCTCACCACGGTACGGGGAGCAGTACTTC.

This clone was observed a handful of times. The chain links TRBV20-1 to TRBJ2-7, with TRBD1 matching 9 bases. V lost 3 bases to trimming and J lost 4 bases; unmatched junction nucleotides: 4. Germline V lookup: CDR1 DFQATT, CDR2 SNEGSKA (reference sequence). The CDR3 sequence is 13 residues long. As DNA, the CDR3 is TGCAGTGCTAGTGGACAGGGGAGGTACGAGCAGTACTTC. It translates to CSASGQGRYEQYF.

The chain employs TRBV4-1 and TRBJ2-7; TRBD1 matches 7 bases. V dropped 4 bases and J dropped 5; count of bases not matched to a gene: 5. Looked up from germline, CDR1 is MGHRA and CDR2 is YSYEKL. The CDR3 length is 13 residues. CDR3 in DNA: TGCGCCAGCAGCCTCGAAGGGGGCCACGAGCAGTACTTC. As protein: CASSLEGGHEQYF.

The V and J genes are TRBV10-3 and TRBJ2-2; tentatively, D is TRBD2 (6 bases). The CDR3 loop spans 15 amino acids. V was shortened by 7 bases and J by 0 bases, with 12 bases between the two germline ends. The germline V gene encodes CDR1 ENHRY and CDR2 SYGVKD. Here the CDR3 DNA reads TGTGCCATCAAGGGGACTCTTGCGAACACCGGGGAGCTGTTTTTT. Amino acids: CAIKGTLANTGELFF.

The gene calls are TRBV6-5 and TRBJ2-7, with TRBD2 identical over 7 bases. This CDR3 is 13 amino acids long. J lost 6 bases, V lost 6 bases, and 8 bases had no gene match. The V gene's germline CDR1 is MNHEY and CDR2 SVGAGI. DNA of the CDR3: TGTGCCAGCAGGGGGGGGAAGGGTAGCGAGCAGTACTTC. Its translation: CASRGGKGSEQYF.

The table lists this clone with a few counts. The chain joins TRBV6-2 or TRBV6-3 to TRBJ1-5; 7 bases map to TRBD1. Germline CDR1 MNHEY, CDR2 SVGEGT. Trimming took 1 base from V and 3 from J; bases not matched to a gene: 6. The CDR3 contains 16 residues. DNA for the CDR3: TGTGCCAGCAGTTACTTGGGACAGCTTTCCAATCAGCCCCAGCATTTT. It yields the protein CASSYLGQLSNQPQHF.

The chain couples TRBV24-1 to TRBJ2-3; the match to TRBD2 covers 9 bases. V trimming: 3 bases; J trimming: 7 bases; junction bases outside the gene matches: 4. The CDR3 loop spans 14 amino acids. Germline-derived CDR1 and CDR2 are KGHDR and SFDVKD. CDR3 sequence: CATSDAGGSHTQYF. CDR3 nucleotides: TGTGCCACCAGTGATGCGGGAGGGTCCCATACGCAGTATTTT.

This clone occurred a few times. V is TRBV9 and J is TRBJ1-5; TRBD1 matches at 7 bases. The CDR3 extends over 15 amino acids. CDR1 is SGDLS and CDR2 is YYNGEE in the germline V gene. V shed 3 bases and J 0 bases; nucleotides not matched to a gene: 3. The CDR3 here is CASSETGNSNQPQHF. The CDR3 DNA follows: TGTGCCAGCAGCGAGACAGGGAATAGCAATCAGCCCCAGCATTTT.

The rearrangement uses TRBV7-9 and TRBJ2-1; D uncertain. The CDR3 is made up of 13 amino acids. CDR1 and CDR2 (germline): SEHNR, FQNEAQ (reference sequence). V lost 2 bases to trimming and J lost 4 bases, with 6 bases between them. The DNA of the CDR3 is TGTGCCAGCAGCTTAACTGAGTACAATGAGCAGTTCTTC. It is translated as CASSLTEYNEQFF.

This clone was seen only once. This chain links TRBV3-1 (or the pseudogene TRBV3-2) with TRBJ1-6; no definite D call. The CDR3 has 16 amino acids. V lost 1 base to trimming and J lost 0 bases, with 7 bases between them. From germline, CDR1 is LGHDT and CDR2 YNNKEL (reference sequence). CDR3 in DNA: TGTGCCAGCAGCCAAGGTGGGAGCTCCTATAATTCACCCCTCCACTTT. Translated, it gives CASSQGGSSYNSPLHF.